Included here is one T cell receptor (beta chain) sequence, with context. Its antigen is unidentified. Incorporated into the TCR beta cDNA libraries were unique molecular identifiers, which served to reduce PCR and sequencing biases. TCRdb analysed the PCR reads with MiXCR anew, one entry per CDR3 protein. The sample shows approximately 730,000 distinct CDR3 sequences, 25% to 30% of them seen only once. Germline-derived CDR1 and CDR2 are MDHEN and SYDVKM. The CDR3 loop spans 13 amino acids. Trimming shortened V by 6 bases and J by 3 bases, and 12 bases separated the two germline ends. This record belongs to a study of post-analysis software for immune sequencing data. Overall study findings and caveats: Controls' normalized Chao1 diversity significantly exceeded that of multiple sclerosis patients. About five TRBV segments occurring more often in patients than controls included TRBV5-6, TRBV5-1 and TRBV20-1.

The chain carries TRBV28 and TRBJ2-7; no reliable D call. The specimen sequenced was blood. This TCR was sampled from a girl aged 5-17 years with multiple sclerosis. This CDR3 reads CASSFGPRYEQYF. The CDR3 bases are TGTGCCAGCAGCTTCGGTCCCCGCTACGAGCAGTACTTC.